These T cell receptor beta chains were read from a single sample in a study of blood T cell repertoires in COVID-19. Produced via immunoSEQ multiplex PCR; TCRdb's table is partial and in-frame only. The sample has some 390,000 clones, roughly nine tenths seen once; the top ten hold around 1.1%. What was sequenced was PBMCs or T cells enriched from blood (not recorded which). Receptors were obtained from a man under 40 who had recovered from COVID-19. The conserved cysteine and the conserved F or W are not part of the CDR3 here.

v_gene	j_gene	CDR3aa
TRBV7-9	TRBJ2-7	ASSSGSSPEQY
TRBV24-1	TRBJ2-6	ATSHPGQGLSGANVLT
TRBV2	TRBJ2-1	ASTSGLDEQF
TRBV19	TRBJ2-2	ASSTNGGRTTGELF
TRBV28	TRBJ2-1	ASSLSRQLAESNEQF
TRBV29-1	TRBJ2-5	SVDPSTGETQY
TRBV5-1	TRBJ2-1	ASSLQGYNEQF
TRBV30	TRBJ1-1	AWSVTGLNTEAF
TRBV19	TRBJ1-5	ASSRSGGAVPQH
TRBV27	TRBJ2-1	ASTFRASGLNEQF
TRBV11-2	TRBJ1-1	ASSLVRGNEAF
TRBV18	TRBJ2-7	ASSPGAGRDEQY
TRBV4-1	TRBJ1-3	ASSLTAYGQGNTIY
TRBV24-1	TRBJ2-3	ATSELSGSTDTQY
TRBV11-2	TRBJ2-1	ASSPGLDNEQF
TRBV24-1	TRBJ2-3	ATGDSRRDTQY
TRBV7-9	TRBJ2-4	ASSSSASWYIQY
TRBV7-8	TRBJ1-2	ASSLDNRGYGYT
TRBV15	TRBJ2-7	ATSRDRQGHEQY
TRBV22-1	TRBJ2-3	PGSAVPGLAGGPPDTQY
TRBV28	TRBJ2-1	ASSPTGAGVYNEQF
TRBV29-1	TRBJ1-2	SYGTGGYGYT
TRBV18	TRBJ1-5	ASSPNRDRTNQPQH
TRBV9	TRBJ1-5	ASSLTGGRQPQH
TRBV4-2	TRBJ1-5	ASSQEEYLRGNQPQH
TRBV4-1	TRBJ2-2	ASSRTGGPNTGELF
TRBV11-2	TRBJ2-5	ASSPRAGRGETQY
TRBV5-1	TRBJ2-2	ASSPLASGELF
TRBV18	TRBJ1-4	ASSRATAIATNEKLF
TRBV27	TRBJ1-1	ASSSWTGNTEAF
TRBV24-1	TRBJ2-5	ATSDFPRTGQETQY
TRBV4-1	TRBJ2-2	ASSLGLAGVAGELF
TRBV4-1	TRBJ1-2	ASSQWDRANYGYT
TRBV7-2	TRBJ2-7	ASSLTGTGAYEQY
TRBV19	TRBJ2-5	ASSKGQGRETQY
TRBV28	TRBJ2-6	ASLGPKSGANVLT
TRBV11-2	TRBJ2-3	ASSLGAGGLDTQY
TRBV18	TRBJ2-6	ASSPSQAFLVVGANVLT
TRBV13	TRBJ1-3	ASSLGEGRGNTIY
TRBV7-8	TRBJ1-2	ASCPTVSVPNYGYT
TRBV5-1	TRBJ2-1	ASSAGQLSYNEQF
TRBV6-6	TRBJ2-7	ASSSRTGVYYEQY
TRBV21-1	TRBJ1-5	ASSNQQLYTGRQPQH
TRBV19	TRBJ2-7	ASSISGTGYPYEQY
TRBV11-2	TRBJ1-1	ASSLEGPSGTEAF
TRBV10-1	TRBJ2-1	ASREASYPDEQF
TRBV7-9	TRBJ2-1	ASSPGTSTSYNEQF
TRBV6-5	TRBJ2-1	ASKRGGYSYNEQF
TRBV4-1	TRBJ1-1	ASSRGVTGMNTEAF
TRBV28	TRBJ1-5	ASCPGAESQH
TRBV5-1	TRBJ1-2	ASSLAIGEGDYGYT
TRBV7-9	TRBJ2-1	ASSLGTAGVEQF
TRBV19	TRBJ2-6	ASSKQGIQVTGANVLT
TRBV19	TRBJ2-1	ASSISVLAGRGSSYNEQF
TRBV19	TRBJ2-7	ASGLAGDTSEQY